The 13 T cell receptor beta chains below all came from one sample that was sequenced in a study of Graves' ophthalmopathy and Graves' hyperthyroidism. Scientists amplified the TCR beta CDR3 regions from RNA transcripts. The authors performed first-round RT-PCR with HTBI primers and then a second-round multiplex PCR. A single record per CDR3 protein comes from TCRdb applying MiXCR to the multiplex PCR reads. The sample lists about 1.2 million distinct CDR3 sequences; about 38% were seen once. Sample: peripheral blood or thyroid tissue (not recorded which). The receptors originated from an adult man with Graves' hyperthyroidism.

The chain couples TRBV2 to TRBJ2-2; possible D gene TRBD2, 5 bases. CDR1 is SNHLY and CDR2 is FYNNEI in the germline V gene. Trimming cost V 7 bases and J 1 base, with 10 bases left between them. The CDR3 contains 14 residues. The CDR3 reads CASTMGVNTGELFF. The CDR3 nucleotides are TGTGCCAGCACCATGGGAGTGAACACCGGGGAGCTGTTTTTT. Supplemented by reference TRBV2 and TRBJ2-2, the full variable domain reads EPEVTQTPSHQVTQMGQEVILRCVPISNHLYFYWYRQILGQKVEFLVSFYNNEISEKSEIFDDQFSVERPDGSNFTLKIRSTKLEDSAMYFCASTMGVNTGELFFGEGSRLTVL.

Concerning this clonotype: Since a much larger clone is just one base distant, this may be a read error. The chain has TRBV29-1 and TRBJ1-1; D is perhaps TRBD1 (5 bases). V dropped 7 bases and J dropped 4 bases, with 16 bases sitting between them. The germline gives CDR1 SQVTM, CDR2 ANQGSEA. This CDR3 contains 13 residues. CDR3 in DNA: TGCAGCGCCACGTGGGGGGTGGGCACTGAAGCTTTCTTT. It is translated as CSATWGVGTEAFF.

As for this clonotype: Relative to the germline gene, one junction end is altered; a read error may explain this. The V gene is TRBV5-1, the J gene TRBJ1-6, with 8 positions matching TRBD1. The CDR3 has 17 residues. Germline V gene lookup returns CDR1 SGHRS and CDR2 YFSETQ. CDR3 nucleotides: TGTGCCAGCAGTTTAAACTCGGACAGGGAGCTCAATTCACCCCTCCACTTT. Translating it yields CASSLNSDRELNSPLHF.

V is TRBV10-3 and J is TRBJ1-1; a possible D gene is TRBD1 (6 bases). The CDR3 is made up of 20 amino acids. Germline CDR1 reads ENHRY; CDR2 reads SYGVKD. Trimming removed 0 bases from V and 2 bases from J, with 25 bases in between. DNA for the CDR3: TGTGCCATCAGTGAGTCTGAAAACCCCTGGGGGGCAGGCGGAAACACTGAAGCTTTCTTT. Translated, it gives CAISESENPWGAGGNTEAFF.

This clonotype was seen many times. The J gene is TRBJ1-2, the V gene TRBV20-1, with 7 bases that match TRBD1. The CDR3 runs 14 residues. Germline V gene lookup returns CDR1 DFQATT and CDR2 SNEGSKA (reference sequence). V dropped 6 bases and J dropped 0; count of bases not matched to a gene: 7. CDR3 nucleotides: TGCAGTGCCAAACGGACAGGTACTAACTATGGCTACACCTTC. It yields the protein CSAKRTGTNYGYTF.

This sequence joins TRBV7-2 and TRBJ2-2, with 10 positions matching TRBD2. The CDR3 sequence is 17 residues long. Losses at the gene ends were 1 base for V and 6 bases for J; bases not matched to a gene: 8. Germline values: CDR1 SGHTA, CDR2 FQGNSA. DNA for the CDR3: TGTGCCAGCAGCTTAGTGTCAGGCCTAGCGGGAGCCGGGGAGCTGTTTTTT. Protein: CASSLVSGLAGAGELFF.

This clonotype was seen once. The rearrangement joins TRBV4-1 to TRBJ1-1; 7 nucleotides match TRBD1. The CDR3 runs 15 residues. The J segment lost 4 bases and the V segment lost 1 base, leaving 6 bases of the junction unmatched. CDR1 and CDR2 (germline): MGHRA, YSYEKL. The CDR3 sequence is CASSQANRGATEAFF. In DNA, the CDR3 is TGCGCCAGCAGCCAAGCCAACAGGGGTGCCACTGAAGCTTTCTTT.

This clonotype showed up just a few times. The CDR3 region is CASSSLAGAPTYEQYF. CDR3 sequence (DNA): TGTGCCAGCAGCTCCTTAGCGGGAGCCCCTACCTACGAGCAGTACTTC. The chain joins TRBV11-2 to TRBJ2-7, with 9 bases fitting TRBD2. The CDR3 length is 16 residues. V was pared by 4 bases and J by 2 bases, with 9 bases of the junction left unmatched. Germline values: CDR1 SGHAT, CDR2 FQNNGV.

CDR3 protein: CASSRSTPQHF. CDR3 DNA sequence: TGTGCCAGCAGCCGGAGTACGCCCCAGCATTTT. This rearrangement joins TRBV7-2 to TRBJ1-5; D remains ambiguous. The V and J ends lost 5 bases and 9 bases respectively, with 8 bases between them. The CDR3 runs to 11 residues. CDR1 and CDR2 (germline): SGHTA, FQGNSA.

The chain couples TRBV5-1 to TRBJ2-7, with 9 bases fitting TRBD1. CDR1 is SGHRS and CDR2 is YFSETQ in the germline V gene. The CDR3 covers 15 residues. Losses at the gene ends were 2 bases for V and 6 bases for J; bases not matched to a gene: 9. This CDR3 is CASSFTGTGLREQYF. The CDR3 DNA follows: TGCGCCAGCAGCTTCACCGGGACAGGGTTGCGCGAGCAGTACTTC.

The chain uses TRBV5-1 and TRBJ1-6; 9 nucleotides match TRBD1. Trimming cost V 7 bases and J 6 bases; bases outside gene matches: 11. The CDR3 sequence is 16 residues long. Germline V gene sequence: CDR1 SGHRS, CDR2 YFSETQ. CDR3 sequence: CASAKGTGRGNSPLHF. In DNA, the CDR3 is TGCGCCAGCGCGAAAGGGACAGGGAGAGGTAATTCACCCCTCCACTTT.

This clonotype was observed a handful of times. The genes are TRBV20-1 and TRBJ2-7, with D perhaps TRBD2 (6 bases). This CDR3 has 11 amino acids. Germline V gene sequence: CDR1 DFQATT, CDR2 SNEGSKA (reference sequence). Trimming left V 6 bases short and J 5 bases short, with 11 bases between. The CDR3 loop is CSARGENEQYF. The DNA of the CDR3 is TGCAGTGCGCGGGGTGAAAACGAGCAGTACTTC.

Of note for this clonotype: A read error may be the cause here, since a much bigger clone is one base away. The chain uses TRBV9 and TRBJ2-6; D is undetermined. The CDR3 is made up of 17 amino acids. V gave up 6 bases and J gave up 0 bases, with 16 bases separating them. Germline-derived CDR1 and CDR2 are SGDLS and YYNGEE. The CDR3 bases are TGTGCCAGCACCCCTACTATCGCAAACTCTGGGGCCAACGTCCTGACTTTC. Its protein is CASTPTIANSGANVLTF.